A selection of T cell receptor beta chains follows, all from one sample in a study of human T cells and chemical hapten exposure. TCRdb recomputed calls from the RACE reads with MiXCR, one row per CDR3 protein. The repertoire consists of about 190,000 distinct CDR3 sequences, with roughly a quarter occurring once and the leading ten covering about 2.3%. The material sequenced was whole blood, taken in connection with sensitization to the hapten diphenylcyclopropenone (DPC). These receptors were collected from a woman aged 40 to 50 with alopecia areata. Some clones in this sample may be carry-over from other donors' samples. Both conserved end residues are part of each CDR3. The order of the fields is V gene, J gene, D gene, clone size, CDR3 DNA, CDR3 protein. The D gene is left open where the match is weak. Some rows mark clone size as missing; the rest say once, few, many or name a class of expanded clone.

v_call: TRBV7-2
j_call: TRBJ1-5
d_call: .
clone_size: many
cdr3_nt: TGTGCCAGCAGCATCGGACCGAATCAGCCCCAGCATTTT
cdr3_aa: CASSIGPNQPQHF

v_call: TRBV7-2
j_call: TRBJ2-5
d_call: .
clone_size: few
cdr3_nt: TGTGCCAGCAGCACCGACTGGCGGGCGGCCCAGTACTTC
cdr3_aa: CASSTDWRAAQYF

v_call: TRBV7-3
j_call: TRBJ1-1
d_call: .
clone_size: .
cdr3_nt: TGTGCCAGCAGCCCGACACTATACACTGAAGCTTTCTTT
cdr3_aa: CASSPTLYTEAFF

v_call: TRBV6-5
j_call: TRBJ1-4
d_call: .
clone_size: few
cdr3_nt: TGTGCCAGCAGTTACTCTCCGGGGGCGGACGAAAAACTGTTTTTT
cdr3_aa: CASSYSPGADEKLFF

v_call: TRBV4-3
j_call: TRBJ2-2
d_call: .
clone_size: once
cdr3_nt: TGCGCCAGCAGCCACGCCTATTCCGGGGAGCTGTTTTTT
cdr3_aa: CASSHAYSGELFF

v_call: TRBV27
j_call: TRBJ1-2
d_call: TRBD1
clone_size: few
cdr3_nt: TGTGCCAGCAGTCCCACCAGGGGGCAACGATATGGCTACACCTTC
cdr3_aa: CASSPTRGQRYGYTF

v_call: TRBV7-9
j_call: TRBJ2-3
d_call: .
clone_size: few
cdr3_nt: TGTGCCAGCATCCAACCCGGGCGGAGGGATACGCAGTATTTT
cdr3_aa: CASIQPGRRDTQYF

v_call: TRBV28
j_call: TRBJ2-1
d_call: .
clone_size: few
cdr3_nt: TGTGCCAGCACAGACCCCAGACACCGCTCCAATGAGCAGTTCTTC
cdr3_aa: CASTDPRHRSNEQFF

v_call: TRBV4-3
j_call: TRBJ1-6
d_call: .
clone_size: few
cdr3_nt: TGCGCCAGCAGCCAGAGGGTACAGAGCTCCTATAATTCACCCCTCCACTTT
cdr3_aa: CASSQRVQSSYNSPLHF

v_call: TRBV6-5
j_call: TRBJ1-6
d_call: TRBD1
clone_size: .
cdr3_nt: TGTGCCAGCAGTTTTTCACCGGGACAGACATCACCCCTCCACTTT
cdr3_aa: CASSFSPGQTSPLHF

v_call: TRBV27
j_call: TRBJ1-1
d_call: .
clone_size: .
cdr3_nt: TGTGCCAGCAGTTGGGAGGGTAACACTGAAGCTTTCTTT
cdr3_aa: CASSWEGNTEAFF

v_call: TRBV7-2
j_call: TRBJ2-1
d_call: .
clone_size: .
cdr3_nt: TGTGCCAGCAGCCCCAGCGGATTCAATGAGCAGTTCTTC
cdr3_aa: CASSPSGFNEQFF

v_call: TRBV11-2
j_call: TRBJ2-2
d_call: TRBD2
clone_size: few
cdr3_nt: TGTGCCAGCAGCTTAAGACTAGCGGGAGTCAACACCGGGGAGCTGTTTTTT
cdr3_aa: CASSLRLAGVNTGELFF

v_call: TRBV30
j_call: TRBJ2-2
d_call: .
clone_size: .
cdr3_nt: TGTGCCCATGGCCGGGCCGGGGAGCTGTTTTTT
cdr3_aa: CAHGRAGELFF

v_call: TRBV28
j_call: TRBJ2-7
d_call: TRBD2
clone_size: few
cdr3_nt: TGTGCCAGCAGTTTATACGGGAGGGGGTCCTACGAGCAGTACTTC
cdr3_aa: CASSLYGRGSYEQYF

v_call: TRBV28
j_call: TRBJ2-7
d_call: TRBD1
clone_size: few
cdr3_nt: TGTGCCAGCAGTATCAACCGGGACAGGGTCTACGAGCAGTACTTC
cdr3_aa: CASSINRDRVYEQYF

v_call: TRBV5-1
j_call: TRBJ2-5
d_call: .
clone_size: .
cdr3_nt: TGCGCCAGCAGCAGGAACGCCTGGCAGACCCAGTACTTC
cdr3_aa: CASSRNAWQTQYF

v_call: TRBV6-5
j_call: TRBJ1-1
d_call: .
clone_size: .
cdr3_nt: TGTGCCAGCAGTTTTAGGATGAACACTGAAGCTTTCTTT
cdr3_aa: CASSFRMNTEAFF

v_call: TRBV28
j_call: TRBJ2-3
d_call: TRBD1
clone_size: .
cdr3_nt: TGTGCCAGCAGTGCCGGACAGGGGGTAGCAGATACGCAGTATTTT
cdr3_aa: CASSAGQGVADTQYF

v_call: TRBV4-3
j_call: TRBJ1-4
d_call: .
clone_size: .
cdr3_nt: TGCGCCAGCAGCCTACTGGGGGGGTACAATGAAAAACTGTTTTTT
cdr3_aa: CASSLLGGYNEKLFF

v_call: TRBV25-1
j_call: TRBJ2-1
d_call: .
clone_size: .
cdr3_nt: TGTGCCAGCAGTGATCATGGGGGAGTCTCCTACAATGAGCAGTTCTTC
cdr3_aa: CASSDHGGVSYNEQFF

v_call: TRBV6-2/TRBV6-3
j_call: TRBJ2-7
d_call: .
clone_size: many
cdr3_nt: TGTGCCAGCAGTTACTCGGGACCAGCCTACGAGCAGTACTTC
cdr3_aa: CASSYSGPAYEQYF

v_call: TRBV20-1
j_call: TRBJ2-3
d_call: .
clone_size: .
cdr3_nt: TGCAGTGCCCGCAGGGATACTACAGATACGCAGTATTTT
cdr3_aa: CSARRDTTDTQYF

v_call: TRBV3-1
j_call: TRBJ2-7
d_call: .
clone_size: .
cdr3_nt: TGTGCCAGCAGCTCCCTATTCTACGAGCAGTACTTC
cdr3_aa: CASSSLFYEQYF

v_call: TRBV4-3
j_call: TRBJ2-5
d_call: .
clone_size: few
cdr3_nt: TGCGCCAGCAGCCAAAGCGGGTACCAAGAGACCCAGTACTTC
cdr3_aa: CASSQSGYQETQYF

v_call: TRBV6-5
j_call: TRBJ2-5
d_call: .
clone_size: .
cdr3_nt: TGTGCCAGCAGATCCCCGCAGCTCCAAGAGACCCAGTACTTC
cdr3_aa: CASRSPQLQETQYF

v_call: TRBV6-5
j_call: TRBJ2-7
d_call: .
clone_size: .
cdr3_nt: TGTGCCAGCAGTTACTCGGTTGGTAGCTACGAGCAGTACTTC
cdr3_aa: CASSYSVGSYEQYF

v_call: TRBV20-1
j_call: TRBJ2-3
d_call: .
clone_size: few
cdr3_nt: TGCAGTGCTATGGCAGGCACAGATACGCAGTATTTT
cdr3_aa: CSAMAGTDTQYF

v_call: TRBV24-1
j_call: TRBJ2-3
d_call: .
clone_size: few
cdr3_nt: TGTGCCACCAGTGATTTTGGTGACACAGATACGCAGTATTTT
cdr3_aa: CATSDFGDTDTQYF

v_call: TRBV4-2
j_call: TRBJ2-3
d_call: .
clone_size: .
cdr3_nt: TGTGCCAGCAGCTATGGACTACCTAGCACAGATACGCAGTATTTT
cdr3_aa: CASSYGLPSTDTQYF

v_call: TRBV6-5
j_call: TRBJ1-2
d_call: .
clone_size: .
cdr3_nt: TGTGCCAGCAGCCTCTCAGGGAGTATGGGCTACACCTTC
cdr3_aa: CASSLSGSMGYTF

v_call: TRBV4-3
j_call: TRBJ1-1
d_call: .
clone_size: .
cdr3_nt: TGCGCCAGCAGCCCTGGACCGACAGGACGTGAAGCTTTCTTT
cdr3_aa: CASSPGPTGREAFF

v_call: TRBV5-5
j_call: TRBJ2-7
d_call: .
clone_size: few
cdr3_nt: TGTGCCAGCAGCTTGGATCCAGGGAATACCTACGAGCAGTACTTC
cdr3_aa: CASSLDPGNTYEQYF

v_call: TRBV20-1
j_call: TRBJ1-1
d_call: .
clone_size: .
cdr3_nt: TGCAGTGCTACCGACTACAGTTCTGGGATGAACACTGAAGCTTTCTTT
cdr3_aa: CSATDYSSGMNTEAFF

v_call: TRBV28
j_call: TRBJ2-2
d_call: .
clone_size: few
cdr3_nt: TGTGCCAGCAGTTTCCCAGGGGCGAACACCGGGGAGCTGTTTTTT
cdr3_aa: CASSFPGANTGELFF